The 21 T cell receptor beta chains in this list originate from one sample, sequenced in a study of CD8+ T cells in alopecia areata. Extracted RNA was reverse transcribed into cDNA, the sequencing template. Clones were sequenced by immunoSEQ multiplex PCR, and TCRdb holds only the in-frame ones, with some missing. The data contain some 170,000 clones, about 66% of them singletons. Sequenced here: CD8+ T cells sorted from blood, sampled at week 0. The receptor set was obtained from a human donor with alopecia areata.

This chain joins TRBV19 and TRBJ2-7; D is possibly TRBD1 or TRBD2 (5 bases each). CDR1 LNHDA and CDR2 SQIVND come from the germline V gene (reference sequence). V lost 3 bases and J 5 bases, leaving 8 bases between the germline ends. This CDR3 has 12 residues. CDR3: CASSIWGHEQYF. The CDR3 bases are TGTGCCAGTAGTATTTGGGGACACGAGCAGTACTTC. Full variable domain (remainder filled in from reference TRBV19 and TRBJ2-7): DGGITQSPKYLFRKEGQNVTLSCEQNLNHDAMYWYRQDPGQGLRLIYYSQIVNDFQKGDIAEGYSVSREKKESFPLTVTSAQKNPTAFYLCASSIWGHEQYFGPGTRLTVT.

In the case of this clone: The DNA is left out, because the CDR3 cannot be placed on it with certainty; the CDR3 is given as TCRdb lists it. CDR3: CASSSSTYSDTQYF. This chain links TRBV27 with TRBJ2-3; the table names TRBD1, a call not compared with the DNA. With termini counted, the CDR3 has 14 amino acids. CDR1 is MNHEY and CDR2 is SMNVEV in the germline V gene (reference sequence).

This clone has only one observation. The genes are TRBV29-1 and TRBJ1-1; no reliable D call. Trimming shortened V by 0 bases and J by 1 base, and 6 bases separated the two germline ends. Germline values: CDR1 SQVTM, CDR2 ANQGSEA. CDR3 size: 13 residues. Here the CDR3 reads CSVEDYGNTEAFF. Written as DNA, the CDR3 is TGCAGCGTTGAAGATTATGGGAACACTGAAGCTTTCTTT.

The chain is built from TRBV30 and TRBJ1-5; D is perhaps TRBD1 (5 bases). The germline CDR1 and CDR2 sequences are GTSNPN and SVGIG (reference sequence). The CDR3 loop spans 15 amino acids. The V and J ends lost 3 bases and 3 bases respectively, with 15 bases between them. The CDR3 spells CAWSGSGGDNQPQHF. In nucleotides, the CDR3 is TGTGCCTGGAGCGGGTCCGGGGGGGACAATCAGCCCCAGCATTTT.

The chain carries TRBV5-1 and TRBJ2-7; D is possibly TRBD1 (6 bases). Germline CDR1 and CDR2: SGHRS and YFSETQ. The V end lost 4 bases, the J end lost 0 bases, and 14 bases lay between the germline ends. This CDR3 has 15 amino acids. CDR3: CASSGTPGLSYEQYF. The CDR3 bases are TGCGCCAGCAGCGGGACACCGGGCCTCTCCTACGAGCAGTACTTC. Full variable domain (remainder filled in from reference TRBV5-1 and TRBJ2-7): KAGVTQTPRYLIKTRGQQVTLSCSPISGHRSVSWYQQTPGQGLQFLFEYFSETQRNKGNFPGRFSGRQFSNSRSEMNVSTLELGDSALYLCASSGTPGLSYEQYFGPGTRLTVT.

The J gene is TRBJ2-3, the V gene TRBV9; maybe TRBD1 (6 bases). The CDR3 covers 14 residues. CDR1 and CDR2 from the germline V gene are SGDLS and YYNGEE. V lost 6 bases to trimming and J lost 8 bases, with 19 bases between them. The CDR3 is CASKGQSWISTQYF. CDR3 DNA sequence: TGTGCCAGCAAGGGACAATCATGGATCTCTACGCAGTATTTT.

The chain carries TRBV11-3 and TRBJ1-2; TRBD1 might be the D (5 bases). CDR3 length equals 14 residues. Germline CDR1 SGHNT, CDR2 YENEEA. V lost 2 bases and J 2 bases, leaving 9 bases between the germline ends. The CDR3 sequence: CASSLPGQNYGYTF. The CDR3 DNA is TGTGCCAGCAGCTTACCGGGGCAAAACTATGGCTACACCTTC.

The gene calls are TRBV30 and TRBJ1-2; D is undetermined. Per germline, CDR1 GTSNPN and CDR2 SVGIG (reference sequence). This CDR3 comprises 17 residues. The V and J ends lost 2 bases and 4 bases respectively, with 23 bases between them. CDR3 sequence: CAWSSKYDGDGFYGYTF. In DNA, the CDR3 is TGTGCCTGGAGTTCGAAATACGACGGAGACGGGTTCTATGGCTACACCTTC.

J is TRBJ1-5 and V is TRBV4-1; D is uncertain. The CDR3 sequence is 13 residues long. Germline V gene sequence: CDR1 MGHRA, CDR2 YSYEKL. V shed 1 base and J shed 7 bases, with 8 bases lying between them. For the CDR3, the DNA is TGCGCCAGCAGCCAAGGACCGGGACAGCCCCAGCATTTT. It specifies CASSQGPGQPQHF.

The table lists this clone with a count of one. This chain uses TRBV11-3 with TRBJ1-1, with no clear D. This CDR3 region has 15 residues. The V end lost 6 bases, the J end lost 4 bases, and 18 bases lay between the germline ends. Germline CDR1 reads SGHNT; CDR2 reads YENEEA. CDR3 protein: CASSPPREGRTEAFF. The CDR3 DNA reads TGTGCCAGCAGTCCCCCCCGTGAAGGGCGCACTGAAGCTTTCTTT.

The CDR3 region has the DNA TGTGCCAGCAGCAGCAGAGATCTCGGGGGCTACGAGCAGTACTTC. This sequence encodes CASSSRDLGGYEQYF. The J gene is TRBJ2-7, the V gene TRBV2, with D possibly TRBD2 on 6 matching bases. Germline CDR1 SNHLY, CDR2 FYNNEI. Trimming took off 6 bases at V and 3 bases at J, with 18 bases between the two ends. The CDR3 covers 15 residues.

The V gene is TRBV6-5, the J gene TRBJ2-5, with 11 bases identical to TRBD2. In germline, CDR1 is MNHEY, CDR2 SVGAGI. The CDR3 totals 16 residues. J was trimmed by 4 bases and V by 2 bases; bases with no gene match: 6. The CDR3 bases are TGTGCCAGCAGTTACACTAGCGGGGGTATCGGAGAGACCCAGTACTTC. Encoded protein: CASSYTSGGIGETQYF.

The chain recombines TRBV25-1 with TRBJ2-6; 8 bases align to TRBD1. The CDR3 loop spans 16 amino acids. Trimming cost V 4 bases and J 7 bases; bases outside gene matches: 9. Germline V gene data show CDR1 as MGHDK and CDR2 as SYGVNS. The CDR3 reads CASSAFDRGGANVLTF. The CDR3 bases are TGTGCCAGCAGTGCGTTCGACAGGGGAGGAGCCAACGTCCTGACTTTC.

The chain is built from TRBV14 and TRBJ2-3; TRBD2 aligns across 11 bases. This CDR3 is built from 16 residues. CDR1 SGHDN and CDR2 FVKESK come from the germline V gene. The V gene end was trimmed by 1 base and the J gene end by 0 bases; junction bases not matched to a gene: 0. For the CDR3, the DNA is TGTGCCAGCAGCCAAGGACTAGCGGGGAGCACAGATACGCAGTATTTT. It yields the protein CASSQGLAGSTDTQYF.

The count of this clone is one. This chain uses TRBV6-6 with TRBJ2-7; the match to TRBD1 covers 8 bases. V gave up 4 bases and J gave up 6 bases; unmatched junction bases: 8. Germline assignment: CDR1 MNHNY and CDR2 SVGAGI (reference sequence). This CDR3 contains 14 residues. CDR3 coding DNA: TGTGCCAGCAGTTCCGGGACAGGTAATCTCGAGCAGTACTTC. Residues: CASSSGTGNLEQYF.

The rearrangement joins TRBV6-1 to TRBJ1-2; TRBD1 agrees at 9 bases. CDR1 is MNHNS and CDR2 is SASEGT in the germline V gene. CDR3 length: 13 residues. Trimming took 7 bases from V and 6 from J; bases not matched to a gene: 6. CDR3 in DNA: TGTGCCAGCAACCCGACAGGGGGGCATGGCTACACCTTC. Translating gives CASNPTGGHGYTF.

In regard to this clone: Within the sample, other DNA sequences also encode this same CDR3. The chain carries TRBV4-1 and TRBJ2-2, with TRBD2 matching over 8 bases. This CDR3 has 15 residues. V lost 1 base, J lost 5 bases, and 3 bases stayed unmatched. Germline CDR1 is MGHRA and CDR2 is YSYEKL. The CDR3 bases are TGCGCCAGCAGCCAAGGCGGGGGGCTGACCGGGGAGCTGTTTTTT. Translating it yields CASSQGGGLTGELFF.

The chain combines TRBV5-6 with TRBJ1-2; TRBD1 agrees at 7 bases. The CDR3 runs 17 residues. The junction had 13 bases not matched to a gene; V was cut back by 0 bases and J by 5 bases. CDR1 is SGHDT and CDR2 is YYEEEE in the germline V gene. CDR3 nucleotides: TGTGCCAGCAGCTTGGTGGGACAGCCCACACCTTCTTATGGCTACACCTTC. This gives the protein CASSLVGQPTPSYGYTF.

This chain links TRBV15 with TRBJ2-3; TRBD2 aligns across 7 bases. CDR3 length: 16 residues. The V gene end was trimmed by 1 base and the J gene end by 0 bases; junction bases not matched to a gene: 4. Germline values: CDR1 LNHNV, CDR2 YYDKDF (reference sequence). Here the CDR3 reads CATSRAGGSSTDTQYF. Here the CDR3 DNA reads TGTGCCACCAGCAGAGCCGGGGGGAGTAGCACAGATACGCAGTATTTT.

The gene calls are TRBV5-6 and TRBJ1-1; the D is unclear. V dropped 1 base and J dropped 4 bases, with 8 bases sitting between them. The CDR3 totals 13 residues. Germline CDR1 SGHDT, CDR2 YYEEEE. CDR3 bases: TGTGCCAGCAGCTTGACGGGGTCCACTGAAGCTTTCTTT. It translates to CASSLTGSTEAFF.

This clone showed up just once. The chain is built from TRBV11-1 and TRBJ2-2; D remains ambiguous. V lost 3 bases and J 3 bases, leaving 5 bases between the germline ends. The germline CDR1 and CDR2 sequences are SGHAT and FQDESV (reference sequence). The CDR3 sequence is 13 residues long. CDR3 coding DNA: TGTGCCAGCAGCTTGCTAGACACCGGGGAGCTGTTTTTT. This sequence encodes CASSLLDTGELFF.